The clone carrying this T cell receptor beta chain has a handful of counts. The length of the CDR3 is 14 residues. V lost 2 bases and J lost 2, with 11 bases in between. CDR1 and CDR2 (germline): SGHDT, YYEEEE. Measured with immunoSEQ multiplex PCR; TCRdb has only the in-frame clones, and not every one. Of 900,000 to 1,200,000 clones detected, about four fifths appear once; the ten largest clones hold roughly 0.55%. This sample is drawn from a study of shared clonotypes between healthy human individuals. The sequencing input was memory CD4+ T cells from PBMCs. Subset given: CD45RA-negative fraction. The chain employs TRBV5-6 and TRBJ2-7, with D perhaps matching TRBD2 (5 bases). This receptor was identified in a man younger than 35 in good health. Some clones in this sample may be carry-over from other donors' samples. CDR3 DNA: TGTGCCAGCAGCTTCCCCGCCGGGGCCTACGAGCAGTACTTC. This sequence encodes CASSFPAGAYEQYF.